Detailed here is one T cell receptor beta chain. The antigen this receptor binds is unknown. No much larger clone is present one base from it, and per-base qualities are unavailable. The sample comes from a study of CD8 T cells in Susac syndrome (dated by TCRdb to between 2018 and 2020). At the level of the whole study: The study used repertoire sequencing to test whether antigen drove CD8+ T cell activation and differentiation in Susac syndrome. The study compared CD8+ T cell repertoire clonality among over ten healthy donors, about 14 Susac syndrome patients and about 16 multiple sclerosis patients. Beyond this particular receptor, the publication reports: The number of individuals in the TCR sequencing and HLA analysis was acknowledged as relatively small.

Germline trimming amounts to 5 bases on V and 1 base on J, with 9 as the count of junction bases outside the gene matches. From its cysteine to its phenylalanine, the CDR3 spans 16 amino acids. Only the CDR3 part of the read is kept: 48 bases, read in frame from the first base. The germline V gene (reference sequence) yields LNHDA for CDR1 and SQIVND for CDR2. RNA was extracted using the RNeasy kit, and roughly 0.5 to 1 microgram was reverse transcribed with random hexamers. The immunoSEQ multiplex PCR assay, which covers 54 Vbeta and 13 Jbeta segments, was used to amplify TCR beta CDR3 regions. Bias from PCR amplification was corrected by using a synthetic template baseline for primer optimization and for computational correction. As for how the authors treated the data: Reads were assigned to V, D and J genes according to IMGT and analyzed in immunoSEQ Analyzer, with only productive sequences retained. Clonality was computed as one minus Shannon entropy normalized by log2 of the number of productive unique sequences. For each patient and control, public and private clones were evaluated among the 100 most prevalent clones. Clones were defined as Susac-specific if absent from the healthy and MS cohorts, from 1052 published viral clones and from other ImmuneACCESS disease sequences. The public reads were quality trimmed at Q25 with fastp and then assembled into clones with MiXCR by TCRdb, keeping productive beta chains. All rows with the same CDR3 protein become a single entry with the most common DNA and genes. For this entry, the V and J calls and clone size follow TCRdb and not the study's own pipeline. A total of some 260,000 distinct CDR3 sequences appear in this sample, approximately 81% of them only once. The ten top clones hold around 0.12% of the sample.

Peripheral blood CD8+ and CD4+ T cells from healthy donors, Susac syndrome patients and multiple sclerosis patients were profiled using high-throughput TCR beta sequencing. Multiple sclerosis controls were treatment-naive patients with stable or active relapsing-remitting disease fulfilling revised McDonald criteria. Bulk CD8+ and CD4+ T cells were purified magnetically by negative isolation, whereas CD8+ TEMRA cells were enriched by FACS. Blood was collected in EDTA tubes and processed within 24 hours, with PBMCs isolated through density gradient centrifugation. PBMCs intended for TCR sequencing were frozen in liquid nitrogen and were later thawed in a 37 degrees C water bath. A purity of at least 90% was achieved for sorted or isolated CD4+, CD8+ and CD8+ TEMRA cells.

The chain is made from TRBV19 and TRBJ2-3; 7 central bases correspond to TRBD2. The sequence was collected from a human donor with multiple sclerosis. Sequences were obtained from CD8+ T cells from PBMCs. The DNA sequence reads TGTGCCAGTAGTTATCGGGGAACTAGCGGCACAGATACGCAGTATTTT. The translation is CASSYRGTSGTDTQYF.